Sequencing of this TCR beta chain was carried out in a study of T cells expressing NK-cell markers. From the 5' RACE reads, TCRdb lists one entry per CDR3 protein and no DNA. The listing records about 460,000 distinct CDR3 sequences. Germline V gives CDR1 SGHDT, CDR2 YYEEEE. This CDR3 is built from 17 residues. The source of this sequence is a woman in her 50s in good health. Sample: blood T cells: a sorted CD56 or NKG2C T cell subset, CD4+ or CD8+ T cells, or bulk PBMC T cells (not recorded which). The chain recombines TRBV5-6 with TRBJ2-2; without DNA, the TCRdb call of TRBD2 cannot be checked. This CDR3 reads CASSLGAGGIDTGELFF. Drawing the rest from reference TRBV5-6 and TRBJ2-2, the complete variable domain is DAGVTQSPTHLIKTRGQQVTLRCSPKSGHDTVSWYQQALGQGPQFIFQYYEEEERQRGNFPDRFSGHQFPNYSSELNVNALLLGDSALYLCASSLGAGGIDTGELFFGEGSRLTVL.